One sample yielded the 31 T cell receptor beta chains listed below, sequenced in a study of PD-L1 blockade in urothelial cancer. TCRdb's copy holds only in-frame clones and misses some; the assay was immunoSEQ multiplex PCR. This repertoire shows about 63,000 clones, 80% to 85% found once; its top ten account for 3.2%. Specified time point: pretreatment peripheral blood. Sample: PBMCs, taken around atezolizumab (anti-PD-L1) treatment. The receptor source for this set is a man aged 65 to 85 with urothelial cancer.

This sequence joins TRBV6-6 and TRBJ1-5; 9 bases align to TRBD1. This CDR3 contains 16 residues. J lost 0 bases, V lost 2 bases, and 2 bases had no gene match. Germline V gene lookup returns CDR1 MNHNY and CDR2 SVGAGI (reference sequence). This CDR3 reads CASSYRTGDSNQPQHF. The CDR3 region has the DNA TGTGCCAGCAGTTACCGGACAGGGGATAGCAATCAGCCCCAGCATTTT.

The chain employs TRBV25-1 and TRBJ2-2; D call uncertain. CDR3 length: 13 residues. Germline CDR1 is MGHDK and CDR2 is SYGVNS. The V end lost 3 bases, the J end lost 6 bases, and 8 bases lay between the germline ends. For the CDR3, the DNA is TGTGCCAGCAGTGAGGCAATCCCCGGGGAGCTGTTTTTT. This sequence encodes CASSEAIPGELFF.

This sequence joins TRBV19 and TRBJ1-2, with D perhaps matching TRBD1 (5 bases). The CDR3 is made up of 11 amino acids. Trimming took off 9 bases at V and 4 bases at J, with 9 bases between the two ends. Germline V gives CDR1 LNHDA, CDR2 SQIVND (reference sequence). CDR3 bases: TGTGCCAGCAGGGAAGGCTATGGCTACACCTTC. Translated: CASREGYGYTF.

This chain joins TRBV4-1 and TRBJ1-2; 10 nucleotides align to TRBD1. Germline V CDR1 and CDR2: MGHRA, YSYEKL. This CDR3 has 17 residues. Unmatched junction bases numbered 8, after V lost 0 bases and J lost 4 bases. Here the CDR3 DNA reads TGCGCCAGCAGCCAAGATCGAGGACAGGGGGTTTCCTATGGCTACACCTTC. Its translation is CASSQDRGQGVSYGYTF.

The chain recombines TRBV13 with TRBJ2-3, with TRBD2 identical over 9 bases. The CDR3 has 16 residues. The trim removed 4 bases at V and 2 bases at J, leaving 7 bases unmatched. In germline, CDR1 is PRHDT, CDR2 FYEKMQ (reference sequence). DNA for the CDR3: TGTGCCAGCAGCTCGGGTTTAGCGGGAGTCACAGATACGCAGTATTTT. Translation: CASSSGLAGVTDTQYF.

This clone has more than one count but fewer than ten. The chain is built from TRBV11-3 and TRBJ2-2; a weak D match, TRBD1 (5 bases). The CDR3 extends over 15 amino acids. From germline, CDR1 is SGHNT and CDR2 YENEEA. The V end lost 6 bases, the J end lost 6 bases, and 17 bases lay between the germline ends. The CDR3 spells CASSSDKRSSGELFF. The CDR3, as DNA: TGTGCCAGCAGTTCGGACAAGAGGAGTTCCGGGGAGCTGTTTTTT.

The gene calls are TRBV2 and TRBJ1-1; 7 bases align to TRBD1. Germline V lookup: CDR1 SNHLY, CDR2 FYNNEI. The CDR3 consists of 13 residues. V was pared by 8 bases and J by 3 bases, with 6 bases of the junction left unmatched. For the CDR3, the DNA is TGTGCCAGCCAGGGACAGTCCCACACTGAAGCTTTCTTT. This sequence encodes CASQGQSHTEAFF.

V is TRBV15 and J is TRBJ2-1, with D possibly being TRBD2 (5 bases). This CDR3 has 13 residues. V was clipped by 7 bases and J by 5 bases, with 12 bases between them. Germline loops: CDR1 LNHNV, CDR2 YYDKDF (reference sequence). The chain's CDR3 is CATTLDLNNEQFF. As DNA, the CDR3 is TGTGCCACCACCCTGGACTTGAACAATGAGCAGTTCTTC.

This clone appeared a few times. This chain links TRBV16 with TRBJ2-3, with a possible D match to TRBD1 (6 bases). CDR1 and CDR2 (germline): KGHSY, FQNENV. V was shortened by 7 bases and J by 2 bases, with 16 bases between the two germline ends. The CDR3 covers 15 residues. CDR3 residues: CASTHRDTYTDTQYF. The CDR3 bases are TGTGCCAGCACCCACCGGGACACCTACACAGATACGCAGTATTTT.

This clone was seen once. The chain combines TRBV21-1 with TRBJ2-1; the table's D call TRBD1 went unverified against the DNA. TRBV21-1 counts as a pseudogene. The CDR3 runs to 15 residues. The CDR3 bases are TGTGCCAGCAGCAAAGAGGTGAAAGGGGACAATGAGCAGTTCTTC. Its protein is CASSKEVKGDNEQFF.

This rearrangement joins TRBV5-1 to TRBJ2-2; possibly TRBD2 for D (5 bases). This CDR3 contains 13 residues. V was trimmed by 6 bases and J by 6 bases, leaving 12 bases between them. CDR1 SGHRS and CDR2 YFSETQ come from the germline V gene. CDR3 coding DNA: TGCGCCAGCACCCAACCGGGATCCGGGGAGCTGTTTTTT. Protein product: CASTQPGSGELFF.

This rearrangement joins TRBV29-1 to TRBJ2-1; the D gene is possibly TRBD2 (5 bases). In germline, CDR1 is SQVTM, CDR2 ANQGSEA. The CDR3 is 12 amino acids. Trimming took off 7 bases at V and 3 bases at J, with 10 bases between the two ends. The CDR3 bases are TGCAGCGCTTTCGAGGGCTACAATGAGCAGTTCTTC. It is translated as CSAFEGYNEQFF.

The rearrangement uses TRBV2 and TRBJ2-2; 7 nucleotides line up with TRBD1. With V trimmed by 6 bases and J by 1 base, 2 bases remained unmatched. Germline V lookup: CDR1 SNHLY, CDR2 FYNNEI. CDR3 size: 14 residues. CDR3 nucleotide sequence: TGTGCCAGCAGGGACAGGCAGAACACCGGGGAGCTGTTTTTT. It codes for CASRDRQNTGELFF.

This clone has more than one count but fewer than ten. V usage is TRBV5-4 and J usage is TRBJ2-1; tentatively, D is TRBD2 (6 bases). V was pared by 0 bases and J by 12 bases, with 13 bases between. Germline V gene lookup returns CDR1 SGHNT and CDR2 YYREEE (reference sequence). The CDR3 sequence is 13 residues long. For the CDR3, the DNA is TGTGCCAGCAGCTTGGTCGGGAGCCTCGGGCAGTTCTTC. It translates to CASSLVGSLGQFF.

The rearrangement links TRBV13 to TRBJ1-2; D call uncertain. This CDR3 is built from 12 residues. V lost 4 bases to trimming and J lost 3 bases, with 6 bases between them. Germline V gene lookup returns CDR1 PRHDT and CDR2 FYEKMQ (reference sequence). The CDR3: CASSSGYYGYTF. The DNA for the CDR3 is TGTGCCAGCAGCTCCGGGTACTATGGCTACACCTTC.

This sequence joins TRBV10-1 and TRBJ2-1, with 8 bases lining up with TRBD2. Per germline, CDR1 WNHNN and CDR2 SYGVQD (reference sequence). The length of the CDR3 is 14 residues. Trimming removed 6 bases from V and 7 bases from J; junction bases left unmatched: 8. DNA of the CDR3: TGCGCCAGCAGCCCGGGACTAGTTGTTAATGAGCAGTTCTTC. Translated: CASSPGLVVNEQFF.

This clone occurred a few times. This sequence joins TRBV19 and TRBJ2-2, with a tentative D call TRBD1 (5 bases). The CDR3 runs to 15 residues. The germline CDR1 and CDR2 sequences are LNHDA and SQIVND (reference sequence). V lost 4 bases to trimming and J lost 6 bases, with 15 bases between them. The CDR3 DNA follows: TGTGCCAGTAGTACAAATCCAGGGTCTCCCGGGGAGCTGTTTTTT. It encodes CASSTNPGSPGELFF.

This clone was seen just once. This sequence joins TRBV5-1 and TRBJ2-3, with 8 bases matching TRBD2. V lost 0 bases and J lost 4; bases outside the gene matches: 10. Germline V gene data show CDR1 as SGHRS and CDR2 as YFSETQ. CDR3 size: 17 residues. The chain's CDR3 is CASSLGLAGVMSDTQYF. The CDR3 nucleotides read TGCGCCAGCAGCTTGGGGCTAGCGGGCGTAATGTCAGATACGCAGTATTTT.

The CDR3, as DNA: TGTGCCAGCTCACAATCTAGACAGGGAGGTGCCAATCAGCCCCAGCATTTT. It yields the protein CASSQSRQGGANQPQHF. The chain couples TRBV18 to TRBJ1-5, with 7 bases aligning to TRBD1. With 4 bases clipped from V and 3 bases from J, the junction kept 12 bases outside the gene matches. Germline-derived CDR1 and CDR2 are KGHSH and LQKENI. There are 17 residues in the CDR3.

This clone was seen a few times. The chain combines TRBV7-9 with TRBJ2-6; no reliable D call. V lost 5 bases and J 0 bases, leaving 5 bases between the germline ends. CDR1 and CDR2 (germline): SEHNR, FQNEAQ (reference sequence). The CDR3 totals 14 residues. CDR3 in amino acids: CASSQNSGANVLTF. The DNA for the CDR3 is TGTGCCAGCAGCCAGAACTCTGGGGCCAACGTCCTGACTTTC. The whole variable domain, filled in from reference TRBV7-9 and TRBJ2-6, reads DTGVSQNPRHKITKRGQNVTFRCDPISEHNRLYWYRQTLGQGPEFLTYFQNEAQLEKSRLLSDRFSAERPKGSFSTLEIQRTEQGDSAMYLCASSQNSGANVLTFGAGSRLTVL.

The table lists this clone with a count of one. The rearrangement uses TRBV19 and TRBJ2-3, with TRBD1 matching over 11 bases. J lost 6 bases, V lost 4 bases, and 18 bases had no gene match. This CDR3 contains 19 residues. The germline CDR1 and CDR2 sequences are LNHDA and SQIVND (reference sequence). CDR3 in DNA: TGTGCCAGTAGTACGCCTGTCACCGGGACAGGGGGAAAGTCGGATACGCAGTATTTT. Protein: CASSTPVTGTGGKSDTQYF.

This clone came up once. V and J are TRBV30 and TRBJ2-4; 10 positions agree with TRBD1. The J segment lost 8 bases and the V segment lost 2 bases, leaving 12 bases of the junction unmatched. Germline V gene data show CDR1 as GTSNPN and CDR2 as SVGIG (reference sequence). The CDR3 consists of 16 residues. The CDR3 nucleotides read TGTGCCTGGAGTTCCCGGGACAGGGGCTGGGGGGACATTCAGTACTTC. It is translated as CAWSSRDRGWGDIQYF.

This clone was detected a few times. V and J are TRBV7-2 and TRBJ2-3; D is ambiguous. The germline V and J ends were trimmed by 5 bases and 3 bases, with 9 bases remaining between them. This CDR3 region has 13 residues. Germline V lookup: CDR1 SGHTA, CDR2 FQGNSA. The CDR3 sequence: CASSRDSTDTQYF. The DNA for the CDR3 is TGTGCCAGCAGCCGTGACTCGACAGATACGCAGTATTTT.

The rearrangement links TRBV2 to TRBJ1-1; the D is unclear. Trimming cost V 6 bases and J 0 bases, with 11 bases left between them. Germline V gene lookup returns CDR1 SNHLY and CDR2 FYNNEI. The CDR3 covers 14 residues. In DNA form, the CDR3 reads TGTGCCAGCAGGGCGGGATCCATGAACACTGAAGCTTTCTTT. It translates to CASRAGSMNTEAFF. The variable domain in full, completed from reference TRBV2 and TRBJ1-1, reads EPEVTQTPSHQVTQMGQEVILRCVPISNHLYFYWYRQILGQKVEFLVSFYNNEISEKSEIFDDQFSVERPDGSNFTLKIRSTKLEDSAMYFCASRAGSMNTEAFFGQGTRLTVV.

The chain recombines TRBV7-8 with TRBJ1-2, with TRBD1 as a possible D gene (6 bases). This CDR3 contains 15 residues. Trimming cost V 0 bases and J 6 bases, with 14 bases left between them. Germline V gene data show CDR1 as SGHVS and CDR2 as FQNEAQ. The CDR3 DNA reads as TGTGCCAGCAGCTTAGCCCTGGGGGGGCGGAATGGCTACACCTTC. It encodes CASSLALGGRNGYTF.

The chain links TRBV28 to TRBJ1-5; D is unresolved. Per the germline V gene, CDR1 is MDHEN and CDR2 is SYDVKM. The CDR3 covers 14 residues. V lost 2 bases, J lost 3 bases, and 8 bases lay in between. CDR3 region: CASSLGRFNQPQHF. DNA for the CDR3: TGTGCCAGCAGTTTAGGCAGGTTCAATCAGCCCCAGCATTTT.

The V gene is TRBV2, the J gene TRBJ2-7; 11 bases match TRBD2. Germline CDR1 is SNHLY and CDR2 is FYNNEI. The CDR3 spans 15 residues. V lost 6 bases and J lost 1; bases outside the gene matches: 5. CDR3 residues: CASSGTSGYSYEQYF. CDR3 DNA: TGTGCCAGCAGCGGGACTAGCGGATATTCCTACGAGCAGTACTTC.

The chain links TRBV6-6 to TRBJ2-1; 7 nucleotides agree with TRBD2. V lost 1 base and J lost 7; bases outside the gene matches: 4. The germline gives CDR1 MNHNY, CDR2 SVGAGI (reference sequence). This CDR3 region has 14 residues. CDR3 in DNA: TGTGCCAGCAGTTACTTTAGCGGGCCGAATGAGCAGTTCTTC. Its translation: CASSYFSGPNEQFF.

The chain combines TRBV7-8 with TRBJ2-7, with 9 bases that match TRBD1. V shed 3 bases, J shed 2 bases, and the junction held 11 bases outside the gene matches. The CDR3 is 17 residues long. Germline CDR1 and CDR2: SGHVS and FQNEAQ. In DNA, the CDR3 is TGTGCCAGCAGCTTGTCGTACTCGGGACAGGGCGCCTACGAGCAGTACTTC. It codes for CASSLSYSGQGAYEQYF. Drawing the rest from reference TRBV7-8 and TRBJ2-7, the complete variable domain is GAGVSQSPRYKVAKRGQDVALRCDPISGHVSLFWYQQALGQGPEFLTYFQNEAQLDKSGLPSDRFFAERPEGSVSTLKIQRTQQEDSAVYLCASSLSYSGQGAYEQYFGPGTRLTVT.

Comment on this clone: This sample includes further DNA sequences coding for the same CDR3. The chain recombines TRBV5-4 with TRBJ1-5; D unclear. The germline gives CDR1 SGHNT, CDR2 YYREEE (reference sequence). This CDR3 is 13 amino acids long. With 2 bases removed from V and 2 bases from J, the gap between germline ends came to 5 bases. The CDR3 sequence is CASSFGGNQPQHF. The DNA of the CDR3 is TGTGCCAGCAGCTTCGGGGGCAATCAGCCCCAGCATTTT.

A single count supports this clone. The chain uses TRBV9 and TRBJ2-3, with a possible D match to TRBD2 (6 bases). Germline CDR1 SGDLS, CDR2 YYNGEE. The ends were cut back, 0 bases at V and 5 bases at J, with 10 bases in the middle. This CDR3 is built from 14 residues. The CDR3 bases are TGTGCCAGCAGCGTAGACGGAGGGCAAGATACGCAGTATTTT. Translating gives CASSVDGGQDTQYF.